Below are 15 T cell receptor beta chains sequenced from a single sample in a study of blood T cells in healthy people across ages. Together with a sample-barcoded 5' primer, a J-beta primer mix was included in a second PCR lasting about 6 to 11 cycles. TCRdb re-called the 5' RACE reads with MiXCR, one entry per CDR3 protein. The sample lists hundreds of thousands of distinct CDR3 sequences, approximately 31% occurring once. The material sequenced was blood. The receptors stem from a woman of 80 years or more in good health.

This clonotype was detected ten times or more. The DNA for the CDR3 is TGTGCCAGCTCACCGACAGAATTACAAGAGACCCAGTACTTC. Translating it yields CASSPTELQETQYF. The chain uses TRBV18 and TRBJ2-5; possible D gene TRBD1, 5 bases. The CDR3 runs 14 residues. Germline assignment: CDR1 KGHSH and CDR2 LQKENI. V shed 3 bases and J shed 2 bases, with 10 bases lying between them.

J is TRBJ2-1 and V is TRBV30, with 7 bases that match TRBD2. The CDR3 totals 15 residues. The ends lost 3 bases at V and 8 bases at J; junction bases unmatched: 13. Per the germline V gene, CDR1 is GTSNPN and CDR2 is SVGIG (reference sequence). The chain's CDR3 is CAWSPQGLADYEQFF. The CDR3 coding sequence is TGTGCCTGGAGCCCCCAGGGTCTAGCGGACTATGAGCAGTTCTTC.

The J gene is TRBJ2-1, the V gene TRBV29-1; tentatively, D is TRBD2 (5 bases). Germline V CDR1 and CDR2: SQVTM, ANQGSEA. Trimming pared 7 bases from V and 0 bases from J, leaving 13 bases between. The CDR3 has 14 amino acids. The CDR3 DNA reads TGCAGCGCTGCGCGGGCAGTCTCCTACAATGAGCAGTTCTTC. As protein: CSAARAVSYNEQFF.

This clonotype was picked up many times. The chain links TRBV20-1 to TRBJ1-5; no firm D call. Trimming took 0 bases from V and 6 from J, leaving 12 bases between them. The CDR3 has 14 residues. The germline V gene encodes CDR1 DFQATT and CDR2 SNEGSKA (reference sequence). The CDR3 is CSARDGVFGQPQHF. The DNA of the CDR3 is TGCAGTGCTAGAGATGGGGTTTTCGGTCAGCCCCAGCATTTT.

The rearrangement uses TRBV29-1 and TRBJ1-1, with TRBD1 matching over 9 bases. Germline loops: CDR1 SQVTM, CDR2 ANQGSEA. The junction had 9 bases not matched to a gene; V was cut back by 8 bases and J by 5 bases. The CDR3 length is 13 residues. The CDR3 here is CSKTGGAGTEAFF. CDR3 DNA: TGCAGCAAAACAGGGGGCGCCGGTACTGAAGCTTTCTTT.

Points on this clonotype: Relative to the germline gene, one junction end is altered; a read error may explain this. In nucleotides, the CDR3 is TGTGCCAGCAGCCCCAAGCCCGGGACATTCGCGAACACCGGGGAGCGGTTTTTT. It encodes CASSPKPGTFANTGERFF. V usage is TRBV7-2 and J usage is TRBJ2-2; possibly TRBD1 for D (6 bases). The CDR3 has 18 amino acids. Germline-derived CDR1 and CDR2 are SGHTA and FQGNSA.

The V gene is TRBV20-1, the J gene TRBJ2-2; 10 nucleotides match TRBD1. V lost 3 bases and J lost 9; bases outside the gene matches: 7. Germline loops: CDR1 DFQATT, CDR2 SNEGSKA (reference sequence). The CDR3 is 14 residues long. The CDR3, as DNA: TGCAGTGCTAGTCCGGGACAGGGGAACCGGGAGCTGTTTTTT. Its translation is CSASPGQGNRELFF.

A note on this clonotype: A much larger clone differs by one base, so this may be a read error. The V and J genes are TRBV27 and TRBJ2-3; D gene ambiguous. Between the trimmed V and J ends, which lost 7 bases and 5 bases, there was a span of 10 bases. This CDR3 region has 12 residues. The V gene's germline CDR1 is MNHEY and CDR2 SMNVEV (reference sequence). The CDR3 nucleotides read TGTGCCAGCAAAATCTATTTAGATACGCAGTATTTT. Encoded protein: CASKIYLDTQYF.

This clonotype was counted only a few times. The chain is built from TRBV5-1 and TRBJ1-4, with 8 bases matching TRBD1. V lost 4 bases, J lost 8 bases, and 10 bases stayed unmatched. This CDR3 spans 15 amino acids. Germline V gives CDR1 SGHRS, CDR2 YFSETQ. The CDR3: CASSMQGAMGEKLFF. The CDR3 DNA sequence: TGCGCCAGCAGCATGCAGGGGGCTATGGGAGAAAAACTGTTTTTT.

This clonotype was seen at least ten times. The V call is TRBV9, the J call TRBJ2-3; D might be TRBD2 (6 bases). The CDR3 spans 19 residues. The V gene's germline CDR1 is SGDLS and CDR2 YYNGEE. With 0 bases removed from V and 4 bases from J, the gap between germline ends came to 24 bases. CDR3 sequence: CASSVASGEFVLDADTQYF. The DNA for the CDR3 is TGTGCCAGCAGCGTAGCTTCGGGAGAGTTCGTTTTGGATGCAGATACGCAGTATTTT.

This sequence joins TRBV27 and TRBJ1-5; TRBD1 aligns across 11 bases. V shed 5 bases, J shed 6 bases, and the junction held 6 bases outside the gene matches. There are 15 residues in the CDR3. Germline V lookup: CDR1 MNHEY, CDR2 SMNVEV (reference sequence). CDR3 in DNA: TGTGCCAGCAGTCCATGGACAGGGGGCTCTCAGCCCCAGCATTTT. Translated: CASSPWTGGSQPQHF.

This clonotype was observed a handful of times. V is TRBV5-8 and J is TRBJ2-5; D is uncertain. The DNA end lines up better with TRBJ2-7; the J call may be wrong. The CDR3 contains 12 residues. Germline values: CDR1 SGHTS, CDR2 YDEGEE. In DNA form, the CDR3 reads TGTGCCAGCAGCTTGGGGCGCTGCGAGCAGTACTTC. The encoded protein is CASSLGRCEQYF.

This clonotype has more than one count but fewer than ten. This could be a read error, since a much larger clone is one nucleotide away. This chain links TRBV29-1 with TRBJ2-5; D possibly corresponds to TRBD2 (6 bases). Trimming stripped 6 bases from V and 2 bases from J, with 16 bases between. There are 14 residues in the CDR3. Per germline, CDR1 SQVTM and CDR2 ANQGSEA. The CDR3 region has the DNA TGCAGCGTGACTAACGGGGGTCTTCAAGAGACCCAGTACTTC. It encodes CSVTNGGLQETQYF.

With respect to this clonotype: A single base separates this from a much larger clone, so it may be a read error. The rearrangement joins TRBV7-2 to TRBJ1-1, with D uncertain. Germline V CDR1 and CDR2: SGHTA, FQGNSA. This CDR3 region has 15 residues. V lost 8 bases and J lost 4, with 20 bases in between. Here the CDR3 reads CASCPVKGGSTEAFF. In DNA, the CDR3 is TGTGCCAGCTGCCCCGTGAAAGGAGGGAGCACTGAAGCTTTCTTT.

About this clonotype itself: Possible read error: a much larger clone is one base away. The J gene is TRBJ2-5, the V gene TRBV20-1; tentative D call: TRBD1 (5 bases). Germline assignment: CDR1 DFQATT and CDR2 SNEGSKA (reference sequence). The CDR3 sequence is 14 residues long. Between the trimmed V and J ends, which lost 0 bases and 11 bases, there was a span of 19 bases. The CDR3, as DNA: TGCAGTGCTAGAGATCTATACAGAAGGGGTGAGCAGTACTTC. Translated: CSARDLYRRGEQYF.